The table lists the clone carrying this T cell receptor beta chain with a few counts. Its antigen remains unidentified. The data stem from a study of blood T cells in healthy people across ages. Study-level information: When template switching was applied, about one barcoded beta molecule was captured per two T cells. Study-wide findings and caveats: There was no known CMV status for donors, so expanded clonotype changes were possibly confounded.

The CDR3 sequence is 16 residues long. Germline CDR1 is KGHDR and CDR2 is SFDVKD. V lost 3 bases and J lost 2; bases outside the gene matches: 6. It was with a sample-barcoded 5' primer and a J-beta primer mix that a second PCR of roughly 7 to 12 cycles was run. TCRdb analysed the 5' RACE reads with MiXCR anew, one entry per CDR3 protein. The sample consists of some 1,000,000 distinct CDR3 sequences, approximately 25% of them appearing once. In addition, the sample was reused for a study of T cells of mothers and their children. As that report states: At a rate of 1.5 ug per 15 ul, cDNA synthesis received all of the extracted RNA.

The origin of this receptor is a girl aged 2-10 years in good health. Specimen: blood. This chain uses TRBV24-1 with TRBJ2-5, with 9 bases aligning to TRBD1. CDR3 protein: CATSDPKGQGQETQYF. The CDR3 region has the DNA TGTGCCACCAGTGATCCCAAGGGACAGGGTCAAGAGACCCAGTACTTC.